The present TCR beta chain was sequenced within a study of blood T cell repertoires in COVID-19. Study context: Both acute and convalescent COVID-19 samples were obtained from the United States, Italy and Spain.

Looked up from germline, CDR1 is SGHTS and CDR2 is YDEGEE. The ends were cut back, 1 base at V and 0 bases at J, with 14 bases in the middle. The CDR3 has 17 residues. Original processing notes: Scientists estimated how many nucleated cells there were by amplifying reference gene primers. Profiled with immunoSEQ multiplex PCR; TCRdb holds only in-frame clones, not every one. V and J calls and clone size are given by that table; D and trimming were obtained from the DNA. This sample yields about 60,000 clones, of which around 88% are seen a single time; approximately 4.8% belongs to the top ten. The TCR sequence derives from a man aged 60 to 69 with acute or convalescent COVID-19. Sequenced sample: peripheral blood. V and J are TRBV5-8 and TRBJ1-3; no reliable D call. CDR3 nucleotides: TGTGCCAGCAGCTTGATGAAAGTAGTGAGCTCTGGAAACACCATATATTTT. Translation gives CASSLMKVVSSGNTIYF.